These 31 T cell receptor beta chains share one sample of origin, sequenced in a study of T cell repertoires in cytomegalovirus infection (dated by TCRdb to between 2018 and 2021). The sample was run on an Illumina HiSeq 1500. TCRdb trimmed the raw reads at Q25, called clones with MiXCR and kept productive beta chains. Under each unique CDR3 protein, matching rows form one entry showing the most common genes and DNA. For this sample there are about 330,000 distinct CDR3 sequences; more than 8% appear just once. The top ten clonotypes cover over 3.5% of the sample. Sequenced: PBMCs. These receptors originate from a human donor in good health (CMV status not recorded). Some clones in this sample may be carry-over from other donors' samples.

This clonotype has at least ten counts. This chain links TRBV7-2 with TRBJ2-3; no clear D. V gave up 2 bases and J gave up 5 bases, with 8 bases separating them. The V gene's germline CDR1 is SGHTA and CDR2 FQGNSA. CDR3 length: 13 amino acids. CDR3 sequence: CASSLLGRDTQYF. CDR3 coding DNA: TGTGCCAGCAGCTTACTGGGTCGAGATACGCAGTATTTT.

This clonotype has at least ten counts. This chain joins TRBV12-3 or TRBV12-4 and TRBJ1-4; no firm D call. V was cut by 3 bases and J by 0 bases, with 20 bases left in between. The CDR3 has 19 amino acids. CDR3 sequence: CASSFGQFSILATNEKLFF. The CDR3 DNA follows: TGTGCCAGCAGTTTCGGCCAGTTTAGTATACTTGCAACTAATGAAAAACTGTTTTTT.

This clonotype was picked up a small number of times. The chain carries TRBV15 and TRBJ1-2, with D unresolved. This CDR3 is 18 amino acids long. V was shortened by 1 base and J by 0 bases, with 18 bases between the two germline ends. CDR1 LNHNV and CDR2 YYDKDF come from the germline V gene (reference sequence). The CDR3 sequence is CATSRAWAADPPNYGYTF. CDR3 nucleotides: TGTGCCACCAGCAGAGCATGGGCCGCGGACCCCCCTAACTATGGCTACACCTTC.

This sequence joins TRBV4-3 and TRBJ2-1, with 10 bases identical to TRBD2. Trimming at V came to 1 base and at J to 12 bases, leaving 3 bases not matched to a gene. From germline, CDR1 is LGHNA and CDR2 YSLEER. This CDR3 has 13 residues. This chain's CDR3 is CASSQGLAGPQFF. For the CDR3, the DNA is TGCGCCAGCAGCCAAGGACTAGCGGGCCCGCAGTTCTTC.

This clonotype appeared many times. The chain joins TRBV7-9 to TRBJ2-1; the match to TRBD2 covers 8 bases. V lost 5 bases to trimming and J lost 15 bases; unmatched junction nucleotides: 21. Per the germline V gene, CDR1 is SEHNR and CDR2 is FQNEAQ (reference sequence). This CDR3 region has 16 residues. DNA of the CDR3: TGTGCCAGCAGCCCCCGGGGCGGGAATACTATTCGGGAGGGGTTCTTC. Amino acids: CASSPRGGNTIREGFF.

The CDR3 sequence: CSATQGAVNEKLFF. The CDR3 DNA is TGCAGTGCAACCCAAGGGGCCGTTAATGAAAAACTGTTTTTT. The chain recombines TRBV20-1 with TRBJ1-4, with D perhaps TRBD1 (5 bases). The CDR3 extends over 14 amino acids. Germline V gene data show CDR1 as DFQATT and CDR2 as SNEGSKA (reference sequence). V shed 6 bases and J shed 4 bases, with 15 bases lying between them.

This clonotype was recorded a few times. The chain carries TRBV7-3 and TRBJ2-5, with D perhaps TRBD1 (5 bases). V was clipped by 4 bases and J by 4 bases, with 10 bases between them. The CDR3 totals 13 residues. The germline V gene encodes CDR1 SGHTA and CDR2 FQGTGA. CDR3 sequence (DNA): TGTGCCAGCAGCTCCGGACATATAGAGACCCAGTACTTC. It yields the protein CASSSGHIETQYF.

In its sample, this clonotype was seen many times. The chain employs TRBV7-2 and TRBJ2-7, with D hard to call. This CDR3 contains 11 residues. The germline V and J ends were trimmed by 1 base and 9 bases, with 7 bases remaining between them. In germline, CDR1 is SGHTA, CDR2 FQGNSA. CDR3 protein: CASSLGLAQYF. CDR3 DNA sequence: TGTGCCAGCAGCTTAGGGCTCGCGCAGTACTTC.

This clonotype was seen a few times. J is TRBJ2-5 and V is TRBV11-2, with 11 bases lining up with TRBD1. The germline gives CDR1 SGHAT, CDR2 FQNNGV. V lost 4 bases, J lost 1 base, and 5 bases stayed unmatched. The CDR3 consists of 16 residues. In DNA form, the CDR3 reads TGTGCCAGCAGCTCTCTGGGGACAGGGGGCCAAGAGACCCAGTACTTC. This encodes CASSSLGTGGQETQYF.

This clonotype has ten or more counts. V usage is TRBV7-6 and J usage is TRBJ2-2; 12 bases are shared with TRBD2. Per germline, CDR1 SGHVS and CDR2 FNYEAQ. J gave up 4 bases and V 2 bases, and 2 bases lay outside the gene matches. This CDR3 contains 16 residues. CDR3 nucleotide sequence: TGTGCCAGCAGCTTATCTAGCGGGAGGGCCACCGGGGAGCTGTTTTTT. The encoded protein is CASSLSSGRATGELFF. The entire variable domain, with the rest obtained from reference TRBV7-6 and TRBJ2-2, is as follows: GAGVSQSPRYKVTKRGQDVALRCDPISGHVSLYWYRQALGQGPEFLTYFNYEAQQDKSGLPNDRFSAERPEGSISTLTIQRTEQRDSAMYRCASSLSSGRATGELFFGEGSRLTVL.

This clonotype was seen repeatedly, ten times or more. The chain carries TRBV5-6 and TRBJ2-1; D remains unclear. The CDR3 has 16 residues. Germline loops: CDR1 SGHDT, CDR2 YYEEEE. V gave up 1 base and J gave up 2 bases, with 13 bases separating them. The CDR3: CASSLLGMSAYNEQFF. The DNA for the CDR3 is TGTGCCAGCAGCTTGTTAGGGATGAGTGCCTACAATGAGCAGTTCTTC.

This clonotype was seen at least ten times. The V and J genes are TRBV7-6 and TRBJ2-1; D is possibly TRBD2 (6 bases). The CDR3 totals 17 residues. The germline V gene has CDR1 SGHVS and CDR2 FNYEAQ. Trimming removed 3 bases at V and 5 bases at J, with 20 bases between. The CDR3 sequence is CASSLMTIGGLDNEQFF. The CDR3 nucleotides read TGTGCCAGCAGCTTGATGACTATCGGGGGATTAGACAATGAGCAGTTCTTC.

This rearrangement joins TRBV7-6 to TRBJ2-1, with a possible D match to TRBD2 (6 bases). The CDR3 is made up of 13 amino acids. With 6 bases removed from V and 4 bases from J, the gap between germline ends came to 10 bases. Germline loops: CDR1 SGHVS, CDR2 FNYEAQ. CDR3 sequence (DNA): TGTGCCAGCAGTTCCGGGAGTTACAATGAGCAGTTCTTC. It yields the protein CASSSGSYNEQFF.

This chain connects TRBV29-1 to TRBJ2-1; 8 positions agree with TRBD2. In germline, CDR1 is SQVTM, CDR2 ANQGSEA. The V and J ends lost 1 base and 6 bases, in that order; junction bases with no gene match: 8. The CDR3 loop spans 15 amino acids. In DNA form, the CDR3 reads TGCAGCGTTGAAGGTGGTGTTAGCGGGGTCAATGAGCAGTTCTTC. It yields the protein CSVEGGVSGVNEQFF.

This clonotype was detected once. This CDR3 reads CASSLPGGGRSSTGELFF. The CDR3 nucleotides are TGTGCCAGCAGCCTCCCAGGGGGCGGGAGGTCTTCTACCGGGGAGCTGTTTTTT. This sequence joins TRBV4-2 and TRBJ2-2, with D perhaps assigned TRBD1 or TRBD2 (8 bases each). The ends were cut back, 4 bases at V and 5 bases at J, with 23 bases in the middle. Germline V CDR1 and CDR2: LGHNA, YNFKEQ. CDR3 size: 18 residues.

Here the CDR3 reads CASSERTGADSEQFF. DNA of the CDR3: TGTGCCAGCAGTGAAAGGACAGGGGCGGATTCTGAGCAGTTCTTC. The chain joins TRBV6-1 to TRBJ2-1, with 9 nucleotides matching TRBD1. The ends lost 2 bases at V and 9 bases at J; junction bases unmatched: 8. The CDR3 contains 15 residues. Germline assignment: CDR1 MNHNS and CDR2 SASEGT.

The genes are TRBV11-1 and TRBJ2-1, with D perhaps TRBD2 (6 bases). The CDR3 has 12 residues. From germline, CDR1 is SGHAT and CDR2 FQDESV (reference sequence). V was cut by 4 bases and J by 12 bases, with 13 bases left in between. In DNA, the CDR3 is TGTGCCAGCAGCTGGGCCCAGGAGGGGCAGTTCTTC. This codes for CASSWAQEGQFF.

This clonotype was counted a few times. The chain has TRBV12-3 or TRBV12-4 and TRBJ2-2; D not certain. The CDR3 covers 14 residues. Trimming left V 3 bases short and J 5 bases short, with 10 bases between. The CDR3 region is CASSFLKLTGELFF. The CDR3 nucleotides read TGTGCCAGCAGTTTTTTAAAGCTAACCGGGGAGCTGTTTTTT.

Here the CDR3 reads CASSMGPTGYGYTF. The CDR3 DNA reads TGTGCCAGCAGTATGGGCCCTACTGGCTATGGCTACACCTTC. The genes are TRBV12-3 or TRBV12-4 and TRBJ1-2; D is unclear. The CDR3 totals 14 residues. V shed 5 bases and J shed 4 bases, with 14 bases lying between them.

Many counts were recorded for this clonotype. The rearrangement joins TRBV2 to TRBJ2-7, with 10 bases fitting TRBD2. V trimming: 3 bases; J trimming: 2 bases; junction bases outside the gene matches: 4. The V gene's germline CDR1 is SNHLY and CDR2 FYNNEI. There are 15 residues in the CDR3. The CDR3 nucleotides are TGTGCCAGCAGTGATCTAGCGGGGGCTCCCTACGAGCAGTACTTC. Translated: CASSDLAGAPYEQYF.

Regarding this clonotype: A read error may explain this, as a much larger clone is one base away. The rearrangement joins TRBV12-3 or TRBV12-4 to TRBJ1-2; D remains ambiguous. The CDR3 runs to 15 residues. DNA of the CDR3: TGTGCCAGCAGTTTAGCAGGCCGAATTAACTGTGGCTACACCTTC. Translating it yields CASSLAGRINCGYTF.

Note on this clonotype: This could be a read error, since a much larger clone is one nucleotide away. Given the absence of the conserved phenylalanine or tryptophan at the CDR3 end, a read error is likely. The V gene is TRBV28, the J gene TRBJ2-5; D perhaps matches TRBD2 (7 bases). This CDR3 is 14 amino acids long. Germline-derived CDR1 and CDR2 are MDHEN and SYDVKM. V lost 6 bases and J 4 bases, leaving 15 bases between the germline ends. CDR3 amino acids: CASSRAGQRETQYL. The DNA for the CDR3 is TGTGCCAGCAGCCGAGCGGGACAAAGAGAGACCCAGTACTTA.

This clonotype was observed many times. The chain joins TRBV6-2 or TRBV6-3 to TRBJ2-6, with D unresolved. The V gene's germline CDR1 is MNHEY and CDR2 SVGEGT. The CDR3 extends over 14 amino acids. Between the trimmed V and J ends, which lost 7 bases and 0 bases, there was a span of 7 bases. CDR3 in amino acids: CASISYSGANVLTF. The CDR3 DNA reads TGTGCCAGCATATCTTACTCTGGGGCCAACGTCCTGACTTTC.

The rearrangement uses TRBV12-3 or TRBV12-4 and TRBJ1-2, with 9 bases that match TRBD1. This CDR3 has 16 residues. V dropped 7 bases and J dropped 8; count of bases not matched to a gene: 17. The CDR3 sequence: CASTLVQTGGGQGYTF. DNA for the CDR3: TGTGCCAGCACGCTTGTTCAGACAGGGGGAGGTCAAGGCTACACCTTC.

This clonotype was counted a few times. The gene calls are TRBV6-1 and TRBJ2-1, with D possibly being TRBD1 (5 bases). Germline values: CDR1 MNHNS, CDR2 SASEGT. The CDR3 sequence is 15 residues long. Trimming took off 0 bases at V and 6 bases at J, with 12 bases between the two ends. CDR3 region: CASSEAGVLVNEQFF. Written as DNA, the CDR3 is TGTGCCAGCAGTGAAGCAGGGGTGTTAGTCAATGAGCAGTTCTTC.

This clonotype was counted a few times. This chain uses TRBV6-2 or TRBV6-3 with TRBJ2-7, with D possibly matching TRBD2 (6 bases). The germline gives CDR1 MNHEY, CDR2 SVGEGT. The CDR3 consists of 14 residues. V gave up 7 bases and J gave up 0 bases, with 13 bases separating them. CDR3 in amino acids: CASNRGTSSYEQYF. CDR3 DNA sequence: TGTGCCAGCAACCGCGGGACTTCCTCCTACGAGCAGTACTTC.

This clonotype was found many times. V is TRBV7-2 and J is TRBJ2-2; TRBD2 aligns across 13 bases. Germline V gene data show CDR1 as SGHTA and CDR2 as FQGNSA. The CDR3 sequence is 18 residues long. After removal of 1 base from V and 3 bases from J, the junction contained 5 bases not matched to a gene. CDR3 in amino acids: CASSLGLAGGRYTGELFF. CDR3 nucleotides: TGTGCCAGCAGCTTAGGACTAGCGGGGGGACGATACACCGGGGAGCTGTTTTTT.

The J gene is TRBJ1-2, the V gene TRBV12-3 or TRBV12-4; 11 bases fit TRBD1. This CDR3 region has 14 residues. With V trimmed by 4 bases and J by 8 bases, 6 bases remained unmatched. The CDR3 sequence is CASSSGTGGIGYTF. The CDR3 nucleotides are TGTGCCAGCAGTTCAGGGACAGGGGGGATAGGCTACACCTTC.

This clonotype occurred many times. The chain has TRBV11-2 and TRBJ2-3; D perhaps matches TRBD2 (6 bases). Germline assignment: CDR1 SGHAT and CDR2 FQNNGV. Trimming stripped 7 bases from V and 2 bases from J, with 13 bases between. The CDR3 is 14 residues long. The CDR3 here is CASNPEGYTDTQYF. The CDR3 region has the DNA TGTGCCAGCAATCCGGAGGGATACACAGATACGCAGTATTTT.

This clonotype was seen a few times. CDR3 sequence reads: CASSLRLGIGNSPLHF. The DNA of the CDR3 is TGTGCCAGCAGCTTGAGGTTGGGGATTGGGAATTCACCCCTCCACTTT. The chain carries TRBV5-6 and TRBJ1-6, with D uncertain. Trimming took 1 base from V and 7 from J, leaving 15 bases between them. The CDR3 totals 16 residues. In germline, CDR1 is SGHDT, CDR2 YYEEEE.

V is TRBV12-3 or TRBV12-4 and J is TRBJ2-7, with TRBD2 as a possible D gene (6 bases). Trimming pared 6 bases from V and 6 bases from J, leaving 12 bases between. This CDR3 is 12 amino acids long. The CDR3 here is CASSRTMGEQYF. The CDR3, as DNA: TGTGCCAGCAGCCGGACTATGGGCGAGCAGTACTTC.